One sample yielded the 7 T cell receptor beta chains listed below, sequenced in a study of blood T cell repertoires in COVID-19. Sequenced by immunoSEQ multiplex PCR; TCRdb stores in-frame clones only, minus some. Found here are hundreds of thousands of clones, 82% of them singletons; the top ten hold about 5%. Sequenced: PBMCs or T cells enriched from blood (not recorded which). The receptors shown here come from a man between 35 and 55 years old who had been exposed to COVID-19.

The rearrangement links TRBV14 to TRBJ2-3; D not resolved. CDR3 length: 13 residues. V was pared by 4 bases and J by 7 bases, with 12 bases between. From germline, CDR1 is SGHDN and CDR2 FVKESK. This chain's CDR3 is CASSLLLGNTQYF. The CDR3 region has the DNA TGTGCCAGCAGCCTTCTTCTAGGAAATACGCAGTATTTT.

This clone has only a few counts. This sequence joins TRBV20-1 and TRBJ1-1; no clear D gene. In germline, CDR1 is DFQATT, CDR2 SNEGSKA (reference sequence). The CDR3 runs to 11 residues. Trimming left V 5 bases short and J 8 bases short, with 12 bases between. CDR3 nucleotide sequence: TGCAGTGCTTCGAGGAATAACGAAGCTTTCTTT. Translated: CSASRNNEAFF.

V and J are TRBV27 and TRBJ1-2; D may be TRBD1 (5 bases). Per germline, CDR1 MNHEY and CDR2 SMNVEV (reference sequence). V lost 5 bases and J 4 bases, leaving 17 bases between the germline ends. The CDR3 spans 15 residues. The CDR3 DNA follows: TGTGCCAGCAGTCACGGACAAGCCCGTCTCTATGGCTACACCTTC. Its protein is CASSHGQARLYGYTF.

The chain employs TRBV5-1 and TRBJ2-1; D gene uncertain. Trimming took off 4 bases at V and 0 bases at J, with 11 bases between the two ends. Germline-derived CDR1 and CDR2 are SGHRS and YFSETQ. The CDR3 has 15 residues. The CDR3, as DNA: TGCGCCAGCAGCACCGACTTTAGCTCCTACAATGAGCAGTTCTTC. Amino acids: CASSTDFSSYNEQFF.

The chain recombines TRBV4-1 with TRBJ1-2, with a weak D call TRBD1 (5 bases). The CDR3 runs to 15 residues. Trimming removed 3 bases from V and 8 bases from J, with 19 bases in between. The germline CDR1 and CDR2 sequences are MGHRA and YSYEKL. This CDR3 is CASSHLPAGWKGYTF. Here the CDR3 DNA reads TGCGCCAGCAGCCACCTCCCGGCAGGGTGGAAAGGCTACACCTTC.

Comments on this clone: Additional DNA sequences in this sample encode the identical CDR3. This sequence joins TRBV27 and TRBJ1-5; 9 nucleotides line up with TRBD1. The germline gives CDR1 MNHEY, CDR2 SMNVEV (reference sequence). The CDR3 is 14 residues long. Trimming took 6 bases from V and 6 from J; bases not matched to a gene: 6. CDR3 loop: CASSPGQGGQPQHF. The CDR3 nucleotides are TGTGCCAGCAGCCCGGGACAGGGTGGTCAGCCCCAGCATTTT.

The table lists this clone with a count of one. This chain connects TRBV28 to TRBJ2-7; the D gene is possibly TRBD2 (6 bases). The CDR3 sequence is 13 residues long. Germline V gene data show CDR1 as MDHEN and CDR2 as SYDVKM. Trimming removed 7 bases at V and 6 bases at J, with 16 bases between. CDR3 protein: CASIQRLGGEQYF. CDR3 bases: TGTGCCAGCATACAGCGTTTGGGGGGCGAGCAGTACTTC.